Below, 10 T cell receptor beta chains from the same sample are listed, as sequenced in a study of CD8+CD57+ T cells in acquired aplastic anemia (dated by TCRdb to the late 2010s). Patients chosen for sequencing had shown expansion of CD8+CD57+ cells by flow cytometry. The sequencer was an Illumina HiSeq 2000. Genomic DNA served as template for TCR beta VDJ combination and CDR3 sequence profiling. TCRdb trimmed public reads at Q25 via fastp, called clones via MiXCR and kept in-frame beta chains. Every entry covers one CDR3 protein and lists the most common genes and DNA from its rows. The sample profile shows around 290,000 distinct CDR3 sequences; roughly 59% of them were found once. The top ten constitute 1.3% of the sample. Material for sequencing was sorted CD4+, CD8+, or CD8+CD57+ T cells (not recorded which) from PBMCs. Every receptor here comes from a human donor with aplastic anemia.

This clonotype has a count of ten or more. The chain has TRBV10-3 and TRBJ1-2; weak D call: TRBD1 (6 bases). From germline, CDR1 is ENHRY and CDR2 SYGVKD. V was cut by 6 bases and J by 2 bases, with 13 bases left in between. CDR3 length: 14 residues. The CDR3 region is CAIRGQGLNYGYTF. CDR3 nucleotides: TGTGCCATCAGGGGCCAGGGGCTGAACTATGGCTACACCTTC.

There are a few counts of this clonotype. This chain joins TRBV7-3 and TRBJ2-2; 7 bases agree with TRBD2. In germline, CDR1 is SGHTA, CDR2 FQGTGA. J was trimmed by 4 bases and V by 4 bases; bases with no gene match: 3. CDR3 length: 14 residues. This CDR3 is CASSSSGTTGELFF. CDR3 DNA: TGTGCCAGCAGCTCTAGCGGAACCACCGGGGAGCTGTTTTTT.

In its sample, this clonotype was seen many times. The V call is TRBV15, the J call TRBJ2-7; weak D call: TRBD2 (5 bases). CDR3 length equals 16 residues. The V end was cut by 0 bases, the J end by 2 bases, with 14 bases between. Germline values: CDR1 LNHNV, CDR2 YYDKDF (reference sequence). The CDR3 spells CATSRDSRPGTYEQYF. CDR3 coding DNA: TGTGCCACCAGCAGAGATTCTAGACCGGGAACCTACGAGCAGTACTTC.

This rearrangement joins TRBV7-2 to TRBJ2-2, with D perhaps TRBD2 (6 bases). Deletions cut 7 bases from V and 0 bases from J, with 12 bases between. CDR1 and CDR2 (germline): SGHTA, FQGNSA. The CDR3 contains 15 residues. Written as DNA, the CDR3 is TGTGCCAGCAACGCGGGGCAGGCGAACACCGGGGAGCTGTTTTTT. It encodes CASNAGQANTGELFF.

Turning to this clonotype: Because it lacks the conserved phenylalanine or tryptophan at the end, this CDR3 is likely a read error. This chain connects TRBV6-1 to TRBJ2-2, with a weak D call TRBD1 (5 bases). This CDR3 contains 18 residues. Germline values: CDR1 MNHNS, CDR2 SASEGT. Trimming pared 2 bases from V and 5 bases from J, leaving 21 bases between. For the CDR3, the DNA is TGTGCCAGCAGTGAAAAGGTCACAGGCAGTCGGCGGACCGGGGAGCTGTTTCTT. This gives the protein CASSEKVTGSRRTGELFL.

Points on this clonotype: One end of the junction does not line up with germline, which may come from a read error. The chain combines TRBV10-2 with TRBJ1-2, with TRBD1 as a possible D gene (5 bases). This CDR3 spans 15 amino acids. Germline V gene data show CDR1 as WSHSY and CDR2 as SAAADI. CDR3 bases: TGCGCCAGCAGTGAGTCGGGGGGGAATAACCATGGCTACACCTTC. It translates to CASSESGGNNHGYTF.

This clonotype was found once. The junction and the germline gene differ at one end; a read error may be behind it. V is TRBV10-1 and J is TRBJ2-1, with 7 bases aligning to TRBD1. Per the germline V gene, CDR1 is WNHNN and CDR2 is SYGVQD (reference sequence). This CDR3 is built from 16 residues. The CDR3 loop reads CASSDQTGNIVGEQSF. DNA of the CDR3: TGCGCCAGCAGTGACCAGACAGGGAATATTGTTGGTGAGCAGTCCTTC.

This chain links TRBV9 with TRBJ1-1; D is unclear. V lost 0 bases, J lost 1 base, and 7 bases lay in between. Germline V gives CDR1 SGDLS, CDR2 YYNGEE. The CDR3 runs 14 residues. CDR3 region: CASSVGNGNTEAFF. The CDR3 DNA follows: TGTGCCAGCAGCGTAGGGAACGGGAACACTGAAGCTTTCTTT.

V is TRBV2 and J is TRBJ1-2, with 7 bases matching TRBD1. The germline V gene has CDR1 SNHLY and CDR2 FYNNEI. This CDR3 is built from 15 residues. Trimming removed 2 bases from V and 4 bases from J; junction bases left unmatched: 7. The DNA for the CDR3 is TGTGCCAGCAGTGAACTGGGAGGGGGCGTCTATGGCTACACCTTC. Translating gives CASSELGGGVYGYTF.

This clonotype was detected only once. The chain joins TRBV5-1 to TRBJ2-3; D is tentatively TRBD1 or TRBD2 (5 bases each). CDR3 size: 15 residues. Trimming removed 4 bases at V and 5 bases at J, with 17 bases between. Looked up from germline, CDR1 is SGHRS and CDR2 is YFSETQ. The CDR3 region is CASSIGTVGGDTQYF. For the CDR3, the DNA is TGCGCCAGCAGCATTGGGACGGTTGGCGGAGATACGCAGTATTTT.